Listed here are 2 T cell receptor beta chains from one sample, sequenced in a study of metastatic and nonmetastatic thyroid tumors. TCRdb reanalyzed the PCR reads with MiXCR. The table includes 11,000 or so clones, around 27% detected once. Thyroid surgery was performed in patients who had received no treatment beforehand. Sequences were obtained from adjacent normal tissue. Receptors were obtained from a male donor with papillary thyroid cancer or a benign thyroid nodule (not recorded which). Some clones in this sample may be carry-over from other donors' samples.

This sequence joins TRBV10-1 and TRBJ2-1; 10 bases are shared with TRBD2. Trimming removed 7 bases from V and 9 bases from J; junction bases left unmatched: 12. CDR3 size: 15 residues. Germline V gene data show CDR1 as WNHNN and CDR2 as SYGVQD (reference sequence). The CDR3 nucleotides are TGCGCCAGCACAGGGGCTAGCGGGGGCTACTGTGAGCAGTTCTTC. This gives the protein CASTGASGGYCEQFF.

This sequence joins TRBV5-1 and TRBJ1-1, with 7 bases aligning to TRBD1. The junction had 8 bases not matched to a gene; V was cut back by 1 base and J by 5 bases. CDR3 length: 15 residues. Germline CDR1 reads SGHRS; CDR2 reads YFSETQ. CDR3 sequence: CASSLSLTGSTEAFF. In DNA form, the CDR3 reads TGCGCCAGCAGCTTGTCCCTGACAGGGAGTACTGAAGCTTTCTTT.